Listed below are T cell receptor beta chains from one sample, sequenced in a study of blood T cell repertoires in COVID-19. The assay was immunoSEQ multiplex PCR, and TCRdb's table has in-frame clones only and misses some. The sample has 95,000 to 150,000 clones, approximately 83% seen once. Material for sequencing was peripheral blood. These receptors were collected from a man older than 75 with acute or convalescent COVID-19. Both conserved end residues are part of each CDR3. D genes are given only for firm matches. A clone size is listed for some rows: how often the clone was seen (once, few, many), or a class if it is expanded.

v_gene	j_gene	d_gene	abundance	CDR3nt	CDR3aa
TRBV5-4	TRBJ1-2	.	.	TGTGCCAGCAGCTTCGTAGGGGTAACTGGCTACACCTTC	CASSFVGVTGYTF
TRBV28	TRBJ2-2	.	.	TGTGCCAGCAGTTTAAGGGAGCCCACCGGGGAGCTGTTTTTT	CASSLREPTGELFF
TRBV27	TRBJ2-1	TRBD2	.	TGTGCCAGCAGCTCTAGCGGTAGCTCCTACAATGAGCAGTTCTTC	CASSSSGSSYNEQFF
TRBV13	TRBJ2-2	TRBD1	.	TGTGCCAGCAGCTTTCAGGGGGCGGGCACCGGGGAGCTGTTTTTT	CASSFQGAGTGELFF
TRBV7-2	TRBJ1-2	.	.	TGTGCCAGCAGCTTAAACCCCAGTGGGGGAGGCTATGGCTACACCTTC	CASSLNPSGGGYGYTF
TRBV2	TRBJ1-5	TRBD1	.	TGTGCCAGCAGTGAACAGGGGGGCAATCAGCCCCAGCATTTT	CASSEQGGNQPQHF
TRBV19	TRBJ1-1	.	.	TGTGCCAGTAGTCCCAGACAGGCGAACACTGAAGCTTTCTTT	CASSPRQANTEAFF
TRBV30	TRBJ2-7	TRBD1	.	TGTGCCTGGATCGAGGACAGGGGGACCCACGAGCAGTACTTC	CAWIEDRGTHEQYF
TRBV6-5	TRBJ1-5	TRBD1	once	TGTGCCAGCAGTCGGACAGGGGATAGCAATCAGCCCCAGCATTTT	CASSRTGDSNQPQHF
TRBV2	TRBJ1-6	TRBD1	.	TGTGCCAGCATCAGTCGGACAGGCAATTCACCCCTCCACTTT	CASISRTGNSPLHF
TRBV5-1	TRBJ2-2	.	.	TGCGCCAGCAGCGAATCTCCTAGAAGAACCGGGGAGCTGTTTTTT	CASSESPRRTGELFF
TRBV12-3/TRBV12-4	TRBJ1-2	.	.	TGTGCCAGCAGTTTATGGGTTAGCGATGGCTACACCTTC	CASSLWVSDGYTF
TRBV18	TRBJ1-4	TRBD1	.	TGTGCCAGCTCACCCATACCGGGACAGGGGTCTGAAAAACTGTTTTTT	CASSPIPGQGSEKLFF